This T cell receptor beta chain comes out of a study of T cell repertoires in cytomegalovirus infection (dated by TCRdb to between 2019 and 2020). Regarding the research as a whole: Alongside well-studied HLA-B-restricted epitopes, the peptide stimulations were aimed at recently identified HLA-C-restricted CMV epitopes, whose presentation resists viral immunomodulation. Because public TCR beta signatures pointed to carriage of CMV infection together with the matching HLA type, the HLA type of each donor mattered for the analysis.

Sequencing was carried out with an Illumina HiSeq 1500. TCRdb reprocessed the public reads (quality trimming at Q25 with fastp, clone calling with MiXCR) and kept in-frame beta chains. Identical CDR3 protein sequences are pooled into one entry, listed with their most common genes and DNA. The sample records tens of thousands of distinct CDR3 sequences, roughly 39% of which are singletons. Of the sample, approximately 93% is held by the ten largest clones. As regards this clonotype: Its antigen has not been determined. Base-call qualities are not available, and no considerably larger clone is one nucleotide away.

General findings and caveats noted by the study authors: Cumulative frequency of public TCR beta family members discriminated carriers of CMV infection plus the relevant HLA type in this cohort and an independent approximately 350-donor cohort. The ex vivo response was dominated by HLA-C-restricted CMV-specific TCR beta clonotypes, which also provided the single most frequent clonotype in two of eight donors.

Via the germline V gene, CDR1 is MDHEN and CDR2 SYDVKM. V is cut back by 3 bases and J by 4 bases, with 9 bases in the junction unmatched. Its CDR3 holds 16 amino acids, cysteine through phenylalanine. Just CDR3 DNA is preserved here, 48 bases in frame from base 1. The meaning of the sample's treatment or condition label: in vitro stimulation with specific CMV peptide epitopes to enrich CMV-specific T cells. The sample was CD8+ T cells from cultured PBMCs, taken from culture after CMV antigen stimulation. The rearrangement combines TRBV28 with TRBJ1-1; TRBD1 matches 9 bases in the middle. This sequence originates from a human donor in good health (CMV status not recorded). Some clones in this sample may be carry-over from other donors' samples. The CDR3 protein is CASSFWAGTGRTEAFF. The DNA sequence follows: TGTGCCAGCAGTTTTTGGGCCGGGACAGGGCGCACTGAAGCTTTCTTT. Outside the CDR3, residues come from the reference TRBV28 and TRBJ1-1 proteins, so the full variable domain is: DVKVTQSSRYLVKRTGEKVFLECVQDMDHENMFWYRQDPGLGLRLIYFSYDVKMKEKGDIPEGYSVSREKKERFSLILESASTNQTSMYLCASSFWAGTGRTEAFFGQGTRLTVV.